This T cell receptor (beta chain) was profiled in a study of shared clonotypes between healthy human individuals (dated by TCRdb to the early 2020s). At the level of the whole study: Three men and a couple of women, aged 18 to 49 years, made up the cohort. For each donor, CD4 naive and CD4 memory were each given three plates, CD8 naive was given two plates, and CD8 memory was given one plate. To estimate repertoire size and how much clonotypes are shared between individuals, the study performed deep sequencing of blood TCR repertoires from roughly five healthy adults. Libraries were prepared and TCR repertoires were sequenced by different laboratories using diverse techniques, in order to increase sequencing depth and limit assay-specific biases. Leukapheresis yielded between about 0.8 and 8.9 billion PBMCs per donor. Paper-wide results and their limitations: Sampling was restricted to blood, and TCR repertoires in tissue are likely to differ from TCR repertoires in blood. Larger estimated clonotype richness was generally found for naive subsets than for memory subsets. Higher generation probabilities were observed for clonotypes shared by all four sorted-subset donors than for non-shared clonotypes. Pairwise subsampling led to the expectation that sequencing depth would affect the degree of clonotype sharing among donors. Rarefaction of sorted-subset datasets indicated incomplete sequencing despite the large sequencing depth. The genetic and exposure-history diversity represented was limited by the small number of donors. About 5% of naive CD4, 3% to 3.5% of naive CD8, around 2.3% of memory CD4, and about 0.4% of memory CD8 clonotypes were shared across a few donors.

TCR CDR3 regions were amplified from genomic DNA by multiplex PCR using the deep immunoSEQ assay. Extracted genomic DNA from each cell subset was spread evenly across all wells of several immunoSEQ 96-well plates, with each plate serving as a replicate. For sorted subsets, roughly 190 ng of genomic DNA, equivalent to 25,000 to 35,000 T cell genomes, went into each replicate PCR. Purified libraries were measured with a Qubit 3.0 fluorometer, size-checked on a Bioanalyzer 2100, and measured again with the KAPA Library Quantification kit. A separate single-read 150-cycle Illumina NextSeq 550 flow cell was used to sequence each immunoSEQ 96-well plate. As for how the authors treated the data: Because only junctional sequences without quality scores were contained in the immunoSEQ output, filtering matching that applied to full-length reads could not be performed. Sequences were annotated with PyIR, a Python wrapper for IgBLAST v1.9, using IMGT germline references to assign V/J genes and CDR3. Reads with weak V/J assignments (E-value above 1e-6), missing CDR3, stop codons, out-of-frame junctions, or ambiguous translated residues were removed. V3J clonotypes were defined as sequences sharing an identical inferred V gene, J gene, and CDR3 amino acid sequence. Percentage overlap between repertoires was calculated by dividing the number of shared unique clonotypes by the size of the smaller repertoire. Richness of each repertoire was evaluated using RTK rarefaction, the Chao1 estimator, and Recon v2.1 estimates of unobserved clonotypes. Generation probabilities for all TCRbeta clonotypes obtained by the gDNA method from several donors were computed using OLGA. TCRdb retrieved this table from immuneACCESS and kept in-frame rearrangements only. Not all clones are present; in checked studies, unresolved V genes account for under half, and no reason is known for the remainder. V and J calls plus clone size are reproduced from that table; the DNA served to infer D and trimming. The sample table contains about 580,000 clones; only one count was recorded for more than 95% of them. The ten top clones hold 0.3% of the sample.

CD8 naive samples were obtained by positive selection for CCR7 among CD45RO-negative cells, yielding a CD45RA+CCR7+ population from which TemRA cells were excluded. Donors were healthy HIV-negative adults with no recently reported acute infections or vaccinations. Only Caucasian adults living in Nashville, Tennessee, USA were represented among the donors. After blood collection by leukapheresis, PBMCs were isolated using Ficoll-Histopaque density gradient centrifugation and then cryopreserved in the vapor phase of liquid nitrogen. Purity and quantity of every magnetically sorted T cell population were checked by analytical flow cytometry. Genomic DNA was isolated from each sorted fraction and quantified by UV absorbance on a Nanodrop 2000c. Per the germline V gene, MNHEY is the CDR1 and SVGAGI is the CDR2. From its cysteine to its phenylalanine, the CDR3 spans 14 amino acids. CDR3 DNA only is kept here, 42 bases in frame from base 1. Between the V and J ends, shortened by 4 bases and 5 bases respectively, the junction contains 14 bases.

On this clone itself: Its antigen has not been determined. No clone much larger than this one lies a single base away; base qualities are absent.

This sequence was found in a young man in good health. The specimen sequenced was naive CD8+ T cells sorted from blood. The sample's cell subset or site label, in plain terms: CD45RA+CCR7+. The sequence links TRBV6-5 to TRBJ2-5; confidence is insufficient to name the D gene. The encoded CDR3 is CASSWAGGRETQYF. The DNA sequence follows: TGTGCCAGCAGTTGGGCCGGTGGGCGGGAGACCCAGTACTTC.